Shown below are 28 T cell receptor beta chains from a single sample sequenced in a study of T cell responses to AZD1222 COVID-19 vaccine. Assay used: immunoSEQ multiplex PCR; TCRdb lists only in-frame clones, some missing. The repertoire holds 95,000 to 100,000 clones, with roughly 84% as singletons. The material was peripheral blood, obtained 28 days after the second AZD1222 dose. The receptor source for this set is an adult who received the AZD1222 COVID-19 vaccine.

The J gene is TRBJ1-1, the V gene TRBV29-1; no firm D call. V lost 1 base to trimming and J lost 12 bases, with 9 bases between them. This CDR3 is 10 amino acids long. The V gene's germline CDR1 is SQVTM and CDR2 ANQGSEA. The CDR3 DNA reads TGCAGCGTTGAAGGTAGGGAAACTTTCTTT. It yields the protein CSVEGRETFF.

The DNA for the CDR3 is TGTGCCAGCAGTTCCTTGGACGGGACCTACGAGCAGTACTTC. This codes for CASSSLDGTYEQYF. The genes are TRBV6-5 and TRBJ2-7; D possibly corresponds to TRBD2 (5 bases). This CDR3 has 14 amino acids. Germline V CDR1 and CDR2: MNHEY, SVGAGI. Trimming stripped 4 bases from V and 2 bases from J, with 12 bases between.

This clone was found a few times. V gene TRBV7-2 combines with J gene TRBJ1-2; D possibly corresponds to TRBD1 (6 bases). Trimming removed 0 bases at V and 9 bases at J, with 14 bases between. The length of the CDR3 is 14 residues. CDR1 and CDR2 (germline): SGHTA, FQGNSA. The CDR3 here is CASSLASQGRSYTF. CDR3 DNA: TGTGCCAGCAGCTTAGCGAGTCAGGGGAGAAGCTACACCTTC.

This clone appeared once. The chain joins TRBV7-9 to TRBJ2-1, with a weak D call TRBD1 (5 bases). The CDR3 extends over 15 amino acids. The germline V gene encodes CDR1 SEHNR and CDR2 FQNEAQ (reference sequence). V lost 2 bases and J lost 7, with 15 bases in between. For the CDR3, the DNA is TGTGCCAGCAGCTTAAATCCTTCAGGGTTGAATGAGCAGTTCTTC. This encodes CASSLNPSGLNEQFF.

V usage is TRBV9 and J usage is TRBJ1-2; D is unclear. Germline-derived CDR1 and CDR2 are SGDLS and YYNGEE. CDR3 size: 16 residues. V was shortened by 0 bases and J by 7 bases, with 19 bases between the two germline ends. The CDR3 loop reads CASSVGVYAAQRGYTF. CDR3 DNA sequence: TGTGCCAGCAGCGTAGGAGTATATGCGGCGCAGCGTGGCTACACCTTC.

V usage is TRBV15 and J usage is TRBJ2-2; 7 nucleotides match TRBD2. Germline-derived CDR1 and CDR2 are LNHNV and YYDKDF (reference sequence). This CDR3 is 16 amino acids long. V shed 7 bases, J shed 4 bases, and the junction held 12 bases outside the gene matches. The CDR3 coding sequence is TGTGCCACCACCAATTGGGGGGGGGTTGGCACCGGGGAGCTGTTTTTT. As protein: CATTNWGGVGTGELFF.

The rearrangement uses TRBV10-1 and TRBJ2-1; 13 bases fit TRBD2. Germline CDR1 WNHNN, CDR2 SYGVQD (reference sequence). Losses at the gene ends were 2 bases for V and 10 bases for J; bases not matched to a gene: 8. This CDR3 comprises 16 residues. CDR3 coding DNA: TGCGCCAGCAGTGAGCCGGGGACTAGCGGGAAGATGGAGCAGTTCTTC. Residues: CASSEPGTSGKMEQFF.

In the case of this clone: One end of the junction varies from germline; a read error may be responsible. The V call is TRBV15, the J call TRBJ2-7; D not resolved. Germline CDR1 LNHNV, CDR2 YYDKDF (reference sequence). This CDR3 is 15 amino acids long. The CDR3 DNA reads as TGTGCCACCAGCAGAGATCTGTCGCTTGCGGATACCTACCTCTTC. This codes for CATSRDLSLADTYLF.

In nucleotides, the CDR3 is TGTGCCAGCAGTATTGGGGGGCCGCACAATGAGCAGTTCTTC. Translating it yields CASSIGGPHNEQFF. The chain recombines TRBV28 with TRBJ2-1; D may be TRBD1 or TRBD2 (6 bases each). V was pared by 5 bases and J by 5 bases, with 13 bases between. The CDR3 runs to 14 residues. CDR1 and CDR2 (germline): MDHEN, SYDVKM.

This chain uses TRBV9 with TRBJ1-2, with a possible D match to TRBD1 (5 bases). Trimming took off 4 bases at V and 2 bases at J, with 18 bases between the two ends. Germline values: CDR1 SGDLS, CDR2 YYNGEE. This CDR3 comprises 16 residues. CDR3 DNA sequence: TGTGCCAGCAGCTCCGGGCCGGTGACAGACAACTATGGCTACACCTTC. Translated: CASSSGPVTDNYGYTF.

The chain has TRBV10-3 and TRBJ1-2, with 7 nucleotides matching TRBD1. Germline V gene sequence: CDR1 ENHRY, CDR2 SYGVKD. The CDR3 totals 15 residues. V dropped 8 bases and J dropped 7; count of bases not matched to a gene: 16. The DNA for the CDR3 is TGTGCCATCGGCGCCGGGACAGACTACTTTGCTGGCTACACCTTC. Its translation: CAIGAGTDYFAGYTF.

The gene calls are TRBV7-9 and TRBJ1-4; D remains unclear. The CDR3 length is 13 residues. Trimming stripped 5 bases from V and 8 bases from J, with 12 bases between. Germline V gene data show CDR1 as SEHNR and CDR2 as FQNEAQ (reference sequence). CDR3 sequence (DNA): TGTGCCAGCAGCCCCGAATTGGGGGAAAAACTGTTTTTT. It translates to CASSPELGEKLFF. The full variable domain, with the rest looked up from reference TRBV7-9 and TRBJ1-4, is DTGVSQNPRHKITKRGQNVTFRCDPISEHNRLYWYRQTLGQGPEFLTYFQNEAQLEKSRLLSDRFSAERPKGSFSTLEIQRTEQGDSAMYLCASSPELGEKLFFGSGTQLSVL.

The J gene is TRBJ1-2, the V gene TRBV27, with a possible D match to TRBD1 (5 bases). This CDR3 is built from 13 residues. V gave up 5 bases and J gave up 8 bases, with 15 bases separating them. Germline assignment: CDR1 MNHEY and CDR2 SMNVEV (reference sequence). CDR3 in DNA: TGTGCCAGCAGTCTCCGTCCCGGGGACGGCTACACCTTC. This gives the protein CASSLRPGDGYTF.

This chain connects TRBV5-1 to TRBJ1-4; the D gene is possibly TRBD1 (5 bases). Germline CDR1 reads SGHRS; CDR2 reads YFSETQ. Trimming removed 1 base from V and 12 bases from J, with 22 bases in between. This CDR3 contains 16 residues. Here the CDR3 reads CASSLFGTQSPVELFF. The CDR3 nucleotides read TGCGCCAGCAGCTTGTTTGGGACCCAATCCCCGGTGGAACTGTTTTTT.

This clone was detected a few times. The chain has TRBV6-2 or TRBV6-3 and TRBJ1-4; D may be TRBD1 (6 bases). The V and J ends lost 3 bases and 5 bases respectively, with 10 bases between them. CDR1 and CDR2 from the germline V gene are MNHEY and SVGEGT. The CDR3 is 14 amino acids. The CDR3 nucleotides read TGTGCCAGCAGTTATGGGACACGAAATGAAAAACTGTTTTTT. As protein: CASSYGTRNEKLFF.

This chain joins TRBV27 and TRBJ1-1; the D is unclear. Germline V gene data show CDR1 as MNHEY and CDR2 as SMNVEV (reference sequence). The CDR3 spans 15 residues. With 5 bases removed from V and 7 bases from J, the gap between germline ends came to 20 bases. CDR3 region: CASSPGILILGEAFF. CDR3 nucleotide sequence: TGTGCCAGCAGTCCGGGAATACTGATATTGGGTGAAGCTTTCTTT.

The sample holds a few counts of this clone. The gene calls are TRBV7-9 and TRBJ2-6, with 9 bases aligning to TRBD2. The V gene's germline CDR1 is SEHNR and CDR2 FQNEAQ (reference sequence). Trimming cost V 3 bases and J 3 bases; bases outside gene matches: 9. The CDR3 sequence is 18 residues long. The CDR3 region has the DNA TGTGCCAGCAGCTTCTATCCTAGCGGGACTAGTGGGGCCAACGTCCTGACTTTC. Its protein is CASSFYPSGTSGANVLTF.

The chain recombines TRBV27 with TRBJ1-3, with D uncertain. Per germline, CDR1 MNHEY and CDR2 SMNVEV (reference sequence). The germline V and J ends were trimmed by 2 bases and 4 bases, with 6 bases remaining between them. The CDR3 sequence is 13 residues long. The CDR3 DNA sequence: TGTGCCAGCAGTTTAAATCCGGGAAACACCATATATTTT. This translates into CASSLNPGNTIYF.

The gene calls are TRBV21-1 and TRBJ1-6. TRBV21-1 represents a pseudogene. CDR3 length equals 17 residues. CDR3 region: CASSKEYGSSYNSPLHF. In nucleotides, the CDR3 is TGTGCCAGCAGCAAAGAGTACGGGAGCTCCTATAATTCACCCCTCCACTTT.

The V and J genes are TRBV21-1 and TRBJ2-3; no check of the table's D call, TRBD2, against the DNA was made. TRBV21-1 is deemed a pseudogene. CDR3 length: 16 residues. The CDR3 sequence: CASSNPRVGRADTQYF. As DNA, the CDR3 is TGTGCCAGCAGCAATCCGAGAGTCGGGCGGGCAGATACGCAGTATTTT.

This chain links TRBV4-1 with TRBJ1-4, with a tentative D call TRBD1 (6 bases). The V gene lost 0 bases and the J gene lost 4 bases, with 12 bases spanning the gap. The germline gives CDR1 MGHRA, CDR2 YSYEKL. This CDR3 region has 16 residues. CDR3 loop: CASSQEATGYNEKLFF. CDR3 coding DNA: TGCGCCAGCAGCCAAGAGGCCACAGGGTATAATGAAAAACTGTTTTTT.

The rearrangement joins TRBV27 to TRBJ2-4; TRBD1 or TRBD2 may be the D gene (6 bases each). Germline V gene sequence: CDR1 MNHEY, CDR2 SMNVEV (reference sequence). V dropped 11 bases and J dropped 1 base, with 27 bases sitting between them. The CDR3 is 18 amino acids. Written as DNA, the CDR3 is TGTGCCTCCCCCTCCGGAGGGGGATCCAGGCACGCCAAAAACATTCAGTACTTC. It is translated as CASPSGGGSRHAKNIQYF.

This chain uses TRBV14 with TRBJ1-2; perhaps TRBD1 as D (6 bases). V was pared by 4 bases and J by 3 bases, with 12 bases between. The CDR3 spans 14 residues. Germline CDR1 SGHDN, CDR2 FVKESK. In nucleotides, the CDR3 is TGTGCCAGCAGCCCTAGACAGGCTGACTATGGCTACACCTTC. Encoded protein: CASSPRQADYGYTF. The entire variable domain, with the rest obtained from reference TRBV14 and TRBJ1-2, is as follows: EAGVTQFPSHSVIEKGQTVTLRCDPISGHDNLYWYRRVMGKEIKFLLHFVKESKQDESGMPNNRFLAERTGGTYSTLKVQPAELEDSGVYFCASSPRQADYGYTFGSGTRLTVV.

This rearrangement joins TRBV7-3 to TRBJ1-4; unclear D gene. The CDR3 contains 13 residues. CDR1 and CDR2 (germline): SGHTA, FQGTGA. V lost 5 bases to trimming and J lost 3 bases, with 7 bases between them. The CDR3 loop reads CASSPAANEKLFF. CDR3 DNA sequence: TGTGCCAGCAGCCCTGCAGCTAATGAAAAACTGTTTTTT.

The V call is TRBV5-5, the J call TRBJ2-1; D possibly matches TRBD1 or TRBD2 (5 bases each). Trimming took 4 bases from V and 6 from J, leaving 17 bases between them. Germline CDR1 reads SGHKS; CDR2 reads YYEKEE (reference sequence). The CDR3 has 15 amino acids. The DNA for the CDR3 is TGTGCCAGCAGCCCCCCCCGGGACGCCACCAATGAGCAGTTCTTC. It codes for CASSPPRDATNEQFF.

As DNA, the CDR3 is TGTGCCAGCAGTGATTCTTTCTCGCGTCATCAGCCCCAGCATTTT. Translation gives CASSDSFSRHQPQHF. The rearrangement links TRBV2 to TRBJ1-5; D remains ambiguous. Germline CDR1 reads SNHLY; CDR2 reads FYNNEI. The CDR3 is 15 amino acids. V lost 3 bases and J lost 5, with 14 bases in between.

This sequence joins TRBV27 and TRBJ2-3; TRBD2 agrees at 7 bases. Germline V CDR1 and CDR2: MNHEY, SMNVEV (reference sequence). The CDR3 has 16 residues. V lost 2 bases and J lost 2; bases outside the gene matches: 7. CDR3: CASSLQASGITDTQYF. The CDR3 region has the DNA TGTGCCAGCAGTTTACAGGCTAGCGGAATCACAGATACGCAGTATTTT.

This chain links TRBV24-1 with TRBJ1-2; D gene unclear. V lost 4 bases and J lost 8, with 7 bases in between. The CDR3 consists of 11 residues. The germline V gene encodes CDR1 KGHDR and CDR2 SFDVKD. CDR3 sequence (DNA): TGTGCCACCAGTGACCACCTGGGCTACACCTTC. Encoded protein: CATSDHLGYTF.